These 17 T cell receptor beta chains originate from one sample sequenced in a study of shared clonotypes between healthy human individuals. Assay: immunoSEQ multiplex PCR; the TCRdb copy retains only in-frame clones and omits some. Of some 2,100,000 clones in the sample, 90% to 96% are singletons; the top ten hold around 0.13%. The sequencing sample was made of naive CD4+ T cells sorted from blood. Subset: CD45RA+ positively selected. The receptors originated from a man in his late teens or twenties in good health.

Comments on this clone: The identical CDR3 is also encoded by other nucleotide sequences in the sample. The CDR3 loop reads CASSPLRGAETQYF. The CDR3 coding sequence is TGTGCCAGCTCACCCTTGCGCGGGGCAGAGACCCAGTACTTC. The chain joins TRBV18 to TRBJ2-5; D may be TRBD2 (6 bases). CDR3 length equals 14 residues. CDR1 and CDR2 (germline): KGHSH, LQKENI. V lost 3 bases to trimming and J lost 4 bases, with 12 bases between them.

The chain uses TRBV5-4 and TRBJ2-7; unclear D gene. The CDR3 totals 15 residues. Germline V lookup: CDR1 SGHNT, CDR2 YYREEE (reference sequence). V lost 0 bases and J 1 base, leaving 11 bases between the germline ends. This CDR3 reads CASSLGQELSYEQYF. The CDR3 DNA sequence: TGTGCCAGCAGCTTGGGCCAGGAGTTATCCTACGAGCAGTACTTC.

The chain couples TRBV6-5 to TRBJ1-4, with a tentative D call TRBD1 (6 bases). V lost 4 bases and J lost 5, with 11 bases in between. This CDR3 is built from 14 residues. Germline values: CDR1 MNHEY, CDR2 SVGAGI. CDR3 amino acids: CASSSGQQNEKLFF. DNA of the CDR3: TGTGCCAGCAGTTCAGGACAGCAAAATGAAAAACTGTTTTTT.

This chain links TRBV7-2 with TRBJ1-6; the D gene is possibly TRBD1 (5 bases). Per germline, CDR1 SGHTA and CDR2 FQGNSA. Trimming took off 4 bases at V and 10 bases at J, with 17 bases between the two ends. The CDR3 spans 15 residues. The CDR3 region has the DNA TGTGCCAGCAGCTCTCCCTCTCAGGGACGATCACCCCTCCACTTT. Its translation is CASSSPSQGRSPLHF.

The DNA for the CDR3 is TGCGCCAGCAGCAGACTGGAAAACTATAGCAATCAGCCCCAGCATTTT. It encodes CASSRLENYSNQPQHF. The chain is built from TRBV5-1 and TRBJ1-5, with D unclear. This CDR3 has 16 amino acids. Germline assignment: CDR1 SGHRS and CDR2 YFSETQ. V lost 4 bases and J lost 0, with 14 bases in between.

The chain has TRBV2 and TRBJ1-2; unclear D gene. The germline CDR1 and CDR2 sequences are SNHLY and FYNNEI. V lost 2 bases to trimming and J lost 0 bases, with 7 bases between them. The CDR3 runs to 14 residues. The CDR3: CASSERRTNYGYTF. The CDR3 DNA reads as TGTGCCAGCAGTGAACGAAGGACTAACTATGGCTACACCTTC. Complete variable domain (other parts from reference TRBV2 and TRBJ1-2): EPEVTQTPSHQVTQMGQEVILRCVPISNHLYFYWYRQILGQKVEFLVSFYNNEISEKSEIFDDQFSVERPDGSNFTLKIRSTKLEDSAMYFCASSERRTNYGYTFGSGTRLTVV.

The chain joins TRBV4-1 to TRBJ2-7, with 10 nucleotides matching TRBD1. The CDR3 contains 16 residues. CDR1 is MGHRA, CDR2 YSYEKL, per germline. V dropped 3 bases and J dropped 6; count of bases not matched to a gene: 11. CDR3 nucleotide sequence: TGCGCCAGCAGCCACGGCATCTTCGACAGGGGGCCCGAGCAGTACTTC. This sequence encodes CASSHGIFDRGPEQYF.

The table lists this clone with a count of one. Other DNA sequences within the sample encode an identical CDR3. The chain joins TRBV7-9 to TRBJ1-6; D is unclear. Trimming removed 1 base at V and 7 bases at J, with 8 bases between. The germline V gene has CDR1 SEHNR and CDR2 FQNEAQ (reference sequence). This CDR3 contains 14 residues. CDR3 in amino acids: CASSLGKSNSPLHF. In nucleotides, the CDR3 is TGTGCCAGCAGCTTAGGCAAATCGAATTCACCCCTCCACTTT.

In this sample, this clone turned up once. Distinct nucleotide sequences in the sample also encode this CDR3. The chain is built from TRBV6-5 and TRBJ2-1; maybe TRBD2 (5 bases). Between the trimmed V and J ends, which lost 6 bases and 8 bases, there was a span of 11 bases. The CDR3 is 12 residues long. The V gene's germline CDR1 is MNHEY and CDR2 SVGAGI. The chain's CDR3 is CASSPTGYEQFF. In DNA, the CDR3 is TGTGCCAGCAGCCCGACGGGGTATGAGCAGTTCTTC.

V usage is TRBV27 and J usage is TRBJ1-2, with a possible D match to TRBD1 (6 bases). Germline CDR1 and CDR2: MNHEY and SMNVEV (reference sequence). The V gene lost 5 bases and the J gene lost 6 bases, with 16 bases spanning the gap. The CDR3 consists of 14 residues. The DNA of the CDR3 is TGTGCCAGCAGTACCCTAGGACAGCGAAATGGCTACACCTTC. Translating gives CASSTLGQRNGYTF.

This clone was detected once. As DNA, the CDR3 is TGTGCCAGCAGCCCTCGGACACCCCGAGGTCATGGCTACACCTTC. Amino acid sequence: CASSPRTPRGHGYTF. The rearrangement links TRBV14 to TRBJ1-2; tentative D call: TRBD1 (5 bases). The CDR3 runs to 15 residues. Germline V gene lookup returns CDR1 SGHDN and CDR2 FVKESK. The V end was cut by 4 bases, the J end by 6 bases, with 18 bases between.

The chain couples TRBV27 to TRBJ1-6; D is uncertain. Trimming removed 5 bases from V and 6 bases from J, with 11 bases in between. Germline V gene sequence: CDR1 MNHEY, CDR2 SMNVEV (reference sequence). This CDR3 comprises 14 residues. The CDR3 bases are TGTGCCAGCAGTGGGCACAGAGGTAATTCACCCCTCCACTTT. Encoded protein: CASSGHRGNSPLHF.

The rearrangement joins TRBV4-3 to TRBJ2-1; the match to TRBD2 covers 10 bases. CDR3 length: 16 residues. Looked up from germline, CDR1 is LGHNA and CDR2 is YSLEER. V lost 1 base, J lost 9 bases, and 9 bases stayed unmatched. CDR3 nucleotide sequence: TGCGCCAGCAGCCAAGCGGTTCTAGCGGGAGTCGGTGAGCAGTTCTTC. Its translation: CASSQAVLAGVGEQFF.

V and J are TRBV30 and TRBJ1-2; 10 positions agree with TRBD1. J was trimmed by 7 bases and V by 2 bases; bases with no gene match: 13. Germline V lookup: CDR1 GTSNPN, CDR2 SVGIG (reference sequence). The CDR3 consists of 16 residues. The CDR3 loop is CAWSRITGTGAGGYTF. The CDR3 DNA is TGTGCCTGGAGTAGAATTACCGGGACAGGGGCCGGTGGCTACACCTTC.

The V gene is TRBV7-9, the J gene TRBJ2-5; D gene ambiguous. Trimming removed 11 bases at V and 5 bases at J, with 12 bases between. CDR1 SEHNR and CDR2 FQNEAQ come from the germline V gene (reference sequence). CDR3 length equals 11 residues. CDR3 loop: CAYTDTETQYF. The CDR3 nucleotides read TGTGCCTACACCGATACGGAGACCCAGTACTTC.

V is TRBV4-1 and J is TRBJ2-5, with TRBD1 matching over 7 bases. Germline V gene lookup returns CDR1 MGHRA and CDR2 YSYEKL. This CDR3 region has 14 residues. V dropped 6 bases and J dropped 2; count of bases not matched to a gene: 6. The CDR3: CASRQGSWQETQYF. The CDR3 region has the DNA TGCGCCAGCAGACAGGGGTCATGGCAAGAGACCCAGTACTTC.

The V call is TRBV21-1, the J call TRBJ2-7; TRBD2, as called in the table, went unchecked against the DNA. TRBV21-1 is a pseudogene locus. The CDR3 loop spans 19 amino acids. CDR3 sequence: CASSKGEDTSPPDSYEQYF. The DNA for the CDR3 is TGTGCCAGCAGCAAAGGGGAGGACACATCACCCCCGGACTCCTACGAGCAGTACTTC.